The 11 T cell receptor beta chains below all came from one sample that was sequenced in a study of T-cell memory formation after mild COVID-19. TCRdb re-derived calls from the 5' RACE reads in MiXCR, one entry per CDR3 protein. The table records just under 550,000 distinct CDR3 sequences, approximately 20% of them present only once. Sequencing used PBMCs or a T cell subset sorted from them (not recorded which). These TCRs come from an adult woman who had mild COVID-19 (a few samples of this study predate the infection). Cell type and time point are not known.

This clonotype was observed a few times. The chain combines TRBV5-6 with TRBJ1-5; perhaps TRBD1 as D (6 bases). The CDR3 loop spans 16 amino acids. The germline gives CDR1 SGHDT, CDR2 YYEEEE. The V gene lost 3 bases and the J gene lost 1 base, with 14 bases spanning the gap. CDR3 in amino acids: CASSSLQGSSNQPQHF. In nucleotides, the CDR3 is TGTGCCAGCAGCTCTTTACAGGGAAGCAGCAATCAGCCCCAGCATTTT. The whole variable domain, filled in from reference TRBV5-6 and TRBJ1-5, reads DAGVTQSPTHLIKTRGQQVTLRCSPKSGHDTVSWYQQALGQGPQFIFQYYEEEERQRGNFPDRFSGHQFPNYSSELNVNALLLGDSALYLCASSSLQGSSNQPQHFGDGTRLSIL.

The CDR3 coding sequence is TGTGCCAGCAGTTACTCGGGGGCTGGGGACTACGAGCAGTACTTC. It is translated as CASSYSGAGDYEQYF. The chain recombines TRBV6-2 or TRBV6-3 with TRBJ2-7; tentative D call: TRBD1 (6 bases). Per germline, CDR1 MNHEY and CDR2 SVGEGT. This CDR3 region has 15 residues. V was pared by 0 bases and J by 3 bases, with 12 bases between.

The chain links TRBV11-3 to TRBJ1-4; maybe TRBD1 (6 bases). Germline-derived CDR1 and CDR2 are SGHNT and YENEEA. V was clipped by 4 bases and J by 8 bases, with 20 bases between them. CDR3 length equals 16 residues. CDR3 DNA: TGTGCCAGCAGCTCCACCAGACAGGCCATAGGGGAAAAACTGTTTTTT. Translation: CASSSTRQAIGEKLFF.

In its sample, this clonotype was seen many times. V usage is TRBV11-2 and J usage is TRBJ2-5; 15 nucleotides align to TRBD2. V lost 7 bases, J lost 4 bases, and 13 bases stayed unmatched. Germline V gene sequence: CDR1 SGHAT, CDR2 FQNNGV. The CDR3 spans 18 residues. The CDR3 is CASTGPGLAGGRGETQYF. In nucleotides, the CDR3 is TGTGCCAGCACCGGCCCGGGACTAGCGGGAGGAAGGGGAGAGACCCAGTACTTC.

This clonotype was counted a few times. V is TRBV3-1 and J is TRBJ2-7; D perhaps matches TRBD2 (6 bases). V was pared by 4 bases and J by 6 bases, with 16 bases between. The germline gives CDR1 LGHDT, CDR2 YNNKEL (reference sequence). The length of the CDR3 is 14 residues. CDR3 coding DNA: TGTGCCAGCAGCCCATCGGGGAGGATTCTCGAGCAGTACTTC. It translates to CASSPSGRILEQYF.

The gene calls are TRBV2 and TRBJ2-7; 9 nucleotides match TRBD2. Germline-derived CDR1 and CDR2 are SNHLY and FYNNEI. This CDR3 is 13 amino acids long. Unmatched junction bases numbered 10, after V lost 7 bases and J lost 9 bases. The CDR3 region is CASTLAGAIGQYF. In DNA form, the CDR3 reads TGTGCCAGCACGTTAGCGGGAGCCATCGGGCAGTACTTC.

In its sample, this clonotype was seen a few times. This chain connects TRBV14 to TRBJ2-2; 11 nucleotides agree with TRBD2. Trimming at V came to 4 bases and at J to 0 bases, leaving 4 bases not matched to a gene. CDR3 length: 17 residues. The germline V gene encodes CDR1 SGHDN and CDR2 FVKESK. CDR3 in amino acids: CASSRPTSGTNTGELFF. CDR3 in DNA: TGTGCCAGCAGCCGTCCGACTAGCGGGACGAACACCGGGGAGCTGTTTTTT. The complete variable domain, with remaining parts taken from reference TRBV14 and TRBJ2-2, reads EAGVTQFPSHSVIEKGQTVTLRCDPISGHDNLYWYRRVMGKEIKFLLHFVKESKQDESGMPNNRFLAERTGGTYSTLKVQPAELEDSGVYFCASSRPTSGTNTGELFFGEGSRLTVL.

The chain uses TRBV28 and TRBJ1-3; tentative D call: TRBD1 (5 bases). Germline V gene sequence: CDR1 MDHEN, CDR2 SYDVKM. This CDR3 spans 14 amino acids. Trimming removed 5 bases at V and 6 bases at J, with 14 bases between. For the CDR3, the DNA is TGTGCCAGCAGTCCCGACAGAGAATTAAACACCATATATTTT. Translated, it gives CASSPDRELNTIYF.

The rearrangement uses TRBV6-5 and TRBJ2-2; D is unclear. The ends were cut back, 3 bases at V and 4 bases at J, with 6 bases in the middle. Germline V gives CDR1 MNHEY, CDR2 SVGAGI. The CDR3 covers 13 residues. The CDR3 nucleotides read TGTGCCAGCAGTTATGGGATCACCGGGGAGCTGTTTTTT. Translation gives CASSYGITGELFF.

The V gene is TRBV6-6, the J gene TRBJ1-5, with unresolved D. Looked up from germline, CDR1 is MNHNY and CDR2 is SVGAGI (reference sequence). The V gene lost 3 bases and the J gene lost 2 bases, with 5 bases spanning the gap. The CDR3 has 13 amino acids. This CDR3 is CASSYGGNQPQHF. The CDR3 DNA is TGTGCCAGCAGTTATGGGGGCAATCAGCCCCAGCATTTT.

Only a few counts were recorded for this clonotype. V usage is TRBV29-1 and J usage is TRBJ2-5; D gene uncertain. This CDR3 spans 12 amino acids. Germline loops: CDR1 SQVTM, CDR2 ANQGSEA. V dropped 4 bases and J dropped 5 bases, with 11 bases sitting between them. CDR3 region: CSVVKLEETQYF. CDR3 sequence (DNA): TGCAGCGTTGTTAAGCTCGAGGAGACCCAGTACTTC.